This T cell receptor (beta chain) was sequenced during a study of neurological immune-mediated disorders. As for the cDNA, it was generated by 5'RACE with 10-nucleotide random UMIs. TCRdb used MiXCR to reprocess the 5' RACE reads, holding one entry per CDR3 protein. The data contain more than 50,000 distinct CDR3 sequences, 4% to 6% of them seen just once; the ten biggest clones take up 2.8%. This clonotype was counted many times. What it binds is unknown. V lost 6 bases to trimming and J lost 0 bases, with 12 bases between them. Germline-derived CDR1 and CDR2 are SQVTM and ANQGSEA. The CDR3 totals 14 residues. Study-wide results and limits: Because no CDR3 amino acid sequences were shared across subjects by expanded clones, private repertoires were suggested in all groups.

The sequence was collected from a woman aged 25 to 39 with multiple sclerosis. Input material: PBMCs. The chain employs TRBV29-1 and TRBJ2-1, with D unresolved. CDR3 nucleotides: TGCAGCGTGATGACCCCCAGCTCCTACAATGAGCAGTTCTTC. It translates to CSVMTPSSYNEQFF.